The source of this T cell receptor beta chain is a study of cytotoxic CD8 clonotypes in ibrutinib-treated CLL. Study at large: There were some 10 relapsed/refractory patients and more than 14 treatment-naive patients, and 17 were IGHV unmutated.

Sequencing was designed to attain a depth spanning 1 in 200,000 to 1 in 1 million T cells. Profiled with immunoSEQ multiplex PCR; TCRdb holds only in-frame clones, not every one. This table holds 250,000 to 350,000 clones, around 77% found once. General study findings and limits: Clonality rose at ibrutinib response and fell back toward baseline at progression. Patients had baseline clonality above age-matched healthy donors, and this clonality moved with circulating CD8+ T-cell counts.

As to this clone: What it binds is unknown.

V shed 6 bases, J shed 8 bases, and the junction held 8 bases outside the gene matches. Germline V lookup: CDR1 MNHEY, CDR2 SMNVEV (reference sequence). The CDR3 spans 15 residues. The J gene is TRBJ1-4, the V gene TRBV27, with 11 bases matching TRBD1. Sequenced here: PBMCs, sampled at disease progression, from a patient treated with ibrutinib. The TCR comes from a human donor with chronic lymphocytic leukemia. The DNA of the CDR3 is TGTGCCAGCAGGGCCGGACAGGGGGCTGGGGAAAAACTGTTTTTT. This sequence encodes CASRAGQGAGEKLFF. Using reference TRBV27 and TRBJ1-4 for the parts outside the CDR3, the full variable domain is EAQVTQNPRYLITVTGKKLTVTCSQNMNHEYMSWYRQDPGLGLRQIYYSMNVEVTDKGDVPEGYKVSRKEKRNFPLILESPSPNQTSLYFCASRAGQGAGEKLFFGSGTQLSVL.